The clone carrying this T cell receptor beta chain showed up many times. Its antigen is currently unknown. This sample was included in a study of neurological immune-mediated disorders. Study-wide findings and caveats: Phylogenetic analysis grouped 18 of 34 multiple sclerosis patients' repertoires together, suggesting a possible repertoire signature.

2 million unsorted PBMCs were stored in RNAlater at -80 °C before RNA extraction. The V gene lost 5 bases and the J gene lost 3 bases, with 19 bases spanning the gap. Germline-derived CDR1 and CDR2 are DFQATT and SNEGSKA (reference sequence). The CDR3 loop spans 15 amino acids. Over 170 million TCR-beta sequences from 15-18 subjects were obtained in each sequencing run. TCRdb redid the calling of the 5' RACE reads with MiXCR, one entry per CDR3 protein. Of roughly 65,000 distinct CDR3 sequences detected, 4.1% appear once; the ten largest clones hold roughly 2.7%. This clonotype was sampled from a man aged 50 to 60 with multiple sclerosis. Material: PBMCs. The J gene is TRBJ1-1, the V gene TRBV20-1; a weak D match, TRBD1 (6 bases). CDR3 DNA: TGCAGTGCTCCCGGGCCAGGGGCACGCCACACTGAAGCTTTCTTT. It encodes CSAPGPGARHTEAFF.